This T cell receptor (beta chain) stems from a study of blood T cell repertoires in COVID-19. Study-level background: COVID-19 samples collected from the United States, Italy and Spain covered acute and convalescent phases.

This CDR3 spans 13 amino acids. Trimming removed 6 bases at V and 9 bases at J, with 15 bases between. Germline V gives CDR1 MNHEY, CDR2 SMNVEV (reference sequence). The sample holds a few counts of this clone. The same CDR3 arises from other DNA sequences in this sample as well. Authors' processing steps: Reference gene primer amplification yielded estimated nucleated cell counts. The protocol was immunoSEQ multiplex PCR, while the TCRdb copy is restricted to in-frame clones and leaves out a portion. That table is the source of V, J and clone size, and D and trimming were worked out from the DNA. The sample has about 190,000 clones, more than 85% seen once; the top ten hold about 2.1%.

The sequenced material came from peripheral blood. The origin of this receptor is a man in his 70s with active or convalescent COVID-19. The V and J genes are TRBV27 and TRBJ2-1; D possibly corresponds to TRBD1 (5 bases). CDR3 sequence: CASSPTAAGEQFF. The CDR3, as DNA: TGTGCCAGCAGCCCGACAGCCGCTGGTGAGCAGTTCTTC.